This T cell receptor (beta chain) was sequenced in a study of T cell clonality in common variable immunodeficiency. General study results and limits: Compared with healthy controls, CVID subjects showed increased TCRbeta clonality, mostly in about a third. Patient heterogeneity in the CVID cohort limited correlations between repertoire features and clinical complications. Authors noted CVID clonality's cause needs subpopulation repertoire sequencing.

The CDR3 spans 15 residues. Unmatched junction bases numbered 6, after V lost 0 bases and J lost 5 bases. Germline values: CDR1 GTSNPN, CDR2 SVGIG (reference sequence). The assay was immunoSEQ multiplex PCR, and TCRdb's table has in-frame clones only and misses some. The sample contains about 43,000 clones, none of them singletons. In this sample, this clone turned up many times. The antigen remains unidentified. The read terminates 3 residues ahead of where the CDR3 ends, so the germline J gene completes it. The V gene is TRBV30, the J gene TRBJ2-5; the match to TRBD1 covers 10 bases. Sequencing was performed on peripheral blood mononuclear cells. This receptor was identified in a person aged 18 to 70 in good health. The CDR3 reads CAWSVGTGVRETQYF. Incomplete CDR3 DNA: TGTGCCTGGAGTGTAGGGACAGGGGTTCGGGAGACC.